This record covers a single T cell receptor (beta chain). Its cognate antigen is unknown. The data derive from a study of T cell responses to AZD1222 COVID-19 vaccine. Study results and caveats: Elevations in Spike-specific TCR breadth and depth followed administration of two AZD1222 doses.

The CDR3 is 12 residues long. The germline V gene encodes CDR1 SGHVS and CDR2 FQNEAQ. V lost 0 bases, J lost 6 bases, and 6 bases lay in between. Generated by immunoSEQ multiplex PCR, the TCRdb table keeps only in-frame clones and is missing some. The sample lists roughly 120,000 clones, around 90% occurring once. This receptor was identified in an adult in good health. The chain uses TRBV7-8 and TRBJ2-7; no reliable D call. The sequencing here drew on peripheral blood, taken on day 0 of AZD1222 vaccination. CDR3 in DNA: TGTGCCAGCAGCTTAGCTGGGTCCGAGCAGTACTTC. It codes for CASSLAGSEQYF. Complete variable domain (other parts from reference TRBV7-8 and TRBJ2-7): GAGVSQSPRYKVAKRGQDVALRCDPISGHVSLFWYQQALGQGPEFLTYFQNEAQLDKSGLPSDRFFAERPEGSVSTLKIQRTQQEDSAVYLCASSLAGSEQYFGPGTRLTVT.